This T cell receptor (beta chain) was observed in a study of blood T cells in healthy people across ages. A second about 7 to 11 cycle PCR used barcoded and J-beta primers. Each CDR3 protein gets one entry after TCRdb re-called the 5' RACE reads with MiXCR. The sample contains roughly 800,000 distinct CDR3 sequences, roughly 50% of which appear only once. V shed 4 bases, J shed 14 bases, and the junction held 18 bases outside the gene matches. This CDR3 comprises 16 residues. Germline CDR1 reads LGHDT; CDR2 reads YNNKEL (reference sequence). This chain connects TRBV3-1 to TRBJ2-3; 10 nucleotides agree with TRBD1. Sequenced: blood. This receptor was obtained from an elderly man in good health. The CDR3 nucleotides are TGTGCCAGCAGCCTTACCGGGACAGGGGTACACAGATACGCGTATTTT. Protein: CASSLTGTGVHRYAYF.